Each of the 18 T cell receptor beta chains below was sequenced from the same sample in a study of shared clonotypes between healthy human individuals. Some clones are missing from TCRdb's copy, which holds only in-frame ones; the method was immunoSEQ multiplex PCR. The data contain 530,000 or so clones, about three quarters of them singletons. The sequencing input was PBMCs. Receptors originate from a woman aged 40-49 years in good health. Some clones in this sample may be carry-over from other donors' samples.

This chain joins TRBV11-2 and TRBJ2-3; TRBD2 is a possible D gene (6 bases). The CDR3 is made up of 15 amino acids. CDR1 SGHAT and CDR2 FQNNGV come from the germline V gene. The V end lost 0 bases, the J end lost 2 bases, and 9 bases lay between the germline ends. CDR3 amino acids: CASSLDGRSTDTQYF. DNA for the CDR3: TGTGCCAGCAGCTTAGACGGGAGATCCACAGATACGCAGTATTTT.

The chain is built from TRBV28 and TRBJ1-4; 7 bases agree with TRBD1. J gave up 3 bases and V 5 bases, and 6 bases lay outside the gene matches. Germline V gene data show CDR1 as MDHEN and CDR2 as SYDVKM. The CDR3 extends over 15 amino acids. The CDR3 sequence: CASSGEGASNEKLFF. The CDR3 DNA reads TGTGCCAGCAGTGGGGAGGGGGCCTCTAATGAAAAACTGTTTTTT.

V is TRBV6-4 and J is TRBJ2-2; 7 bases are a match to TRBD1. The germline gives CDR1 MRHNA, CDR2 SNTAGT. This CDR3 is built from 14 residues. J lost 3 bases, V lost 7 bases, and 5 bases had no gene match. The CDR3 DNA sequence: TGTGCCAGCACCAGGGACAGTTACACCGGGGAGCTGTTTTTT. Translated, it gives CASTRDSYTGELFF.

V and J are TRBV4-1 and TRBJ1-1; D unclear. Deletions cut 0 bases from V and 1 base from J, with 9 bases between. The CDR3 covers 15 residues. Germline lookup yields CDR1 MGHRA and CDR2 YSYEKL. This chain's CDR3 is CASSQDRYKNTEAFF. As DNA, the CDR3 is TGCGCCAGCAGCCAAGATCGATACAAGAACACTGAAGCTTTCTTT.

The V and J genes are TRBV29-1 and TRBJ2-1; possibly TRBD2 for D (6 bases). The CDR3 length is 15 residues. Germline CDR1 is SQVTM and CDR2 is ANQGSEA. The V end lost 7 bases, the J end lost 0 bases, and 16 bases lay between the germline ends. CDR3 sequence (DNA): TGCAGCGGCGCGCGGCTAGCGAACTCCTACAATGAGCAGTTCTTC. It specifies CSGARLANSYNEQFF.

The rearrangement uses TRBV5-4 and TRBJ2-2; either TRBD1 or TRBD2 may fit D (5 bases each). The CDR3 loop spans 16 amino acids. Germline CDR1 SGHNT, CDR2 YYREEE (reference sequence). V lost 5 bases and J lost 5, with 19 bases in between. The CDR3 region is CASSLGLRGATGELFF. The CDR3 coding sequence is TGTGCCAGCAGTCTGGGCCTGAGGGGTGCAACCGGGGAGCTGTTTTTT. The full variable domain, rest sourced from reference TRBV5-4 and TRBJ2-2, is ETGVTQSPTHLIKTRGQQVTLRCSSQSGHNTVSWYQQALGQGPQFIFQYYREEENGRGNFPPRFSGLQFPNYSSELNVNALELDDSALYLCASSLGLRGATGELFFGEGSRLTVL.

This chain connects TRBV5-6 to TRBJ2-2; 11 bases are shared with TRBD1. J gave up 4 bases and V 1 base, and 9 bases lay outside the gene matches. This CDR3 is 18 amino acids long. Germline V gene sequence: CDR1 SGHDT, CDR2 YYEEEE. CDR3 in DNA: TGTGCCAGCAGCTTGTTGATTGGACAGGGGGCAAGCACCGGGGAGCTGTTTTTT. It specifies CASSLLIGQGASTGELFF. Together with reference TRBV5-6 and TRBJ2-2, the CDR3 gives the full variable domain: DAGVTQSPTHLIKTRGQQVTLRCSPKSGHDTVSWYQQALGQGPQFIFQYYEEEERQRGNFPDRFSGHQFPNYSSELNVNALLLGDSALYLCASSLLIGQGASTGELFFGEGSRLTVL.

Notes on this clone: The same CDR3 is also encoded by other DNA sequences in this sample. The chain is built from TRBV27 and TRBJ1-5; 11 positions match TRBD1. The CDR3 is made up of 13 amino acids. Trimming took 5 bases from V and 6 from J; bases not matched to a gene: 0. In germline, CDR1 is MNHEY, CDR2 SMNVEV (reference sequence). CDR3: CASSGTGGQPQHF. Here the CDR3 DNA reads TGTGCCAGCAGTGGGACAGGGGGTCAGCCCCAGCATTTT.

About this clone itself: A far larger clone lies a single base away; this is likely a read error. This specimen includes other DNA sequences encoding the same CDR3. The CDR3 sequence is CASSVGQASYTF. The CDR3 DNA reads as TGTGCCAGTAGCGTCGGACAGGCTAGCTACACCTTC. V and J are TRBV7-9 and TRBJ1-2; 7 nucleotides match TRBD1. The CDR3 length is 12 residues. CDR1 is SEHNR and CDR2 is FQNEAQ in the germline V gene (reference sequence). The J segment lost 9 bases and the V segment lost 9 bases, leaving 10 bases of the junction unmatched.

V usage is TRBV11-3 and J usage is TRBJ2-1; 9 nucleotides align to TRBD1. The V gene end was trimmed by 0 bases and the J gene end by 10 bases; junction bases not matched to a gene: 4. Germline values: CDR1 SGHNT, CDR2 YENEEA. The CDR3 covers 14 residues. CDR3 bases: TGTGCCAGCAGCTTAGAGGACAGGGGTCGCGAGCAGTTCTTC. As protein: CASSLEDRGREQFF.

CDR3 protein: CASSSNWPDTQYF. CDR3 bases: TGTGCCAGCAGCTCCAACTGGCCAGATACGCAGTATTTT. The rearrangement uses TRBV7-2 and TRBJ2-3; D not certain. V lost 4 bases, J lost 4 bases, and 9 bases lay in between. The CDR3 is 13 residues long. CDR1 SGHTA and CDR2 FQGNSA come from the germline V gene.

The chain carries TRBV6-1 and TRBJ1-4; the D gene is possibly TRBD1 (6 bases). The ends were cut back, 1 base at V and 0 bases at J, with 9 bases in the middle. Germline V gives CDR1 MNHNS, CDR2 SASEGT. The CDR3 length is 16 residues. CDR3 DNA sequence: TGTGCCAGCAGTGAAGTGGGGGGCTCAACTAATGAAAAACTGTTTTTT. Amino acid sequence: CASSEVGGSTNEKLFF.

The V and J genes are TRBV19 and TRBJ1-3; no reliable D call. Trimming removed 4 bases from V and 0 bases from J, with 13 bases in between. This CDR3 is built from 16 residues. CDR1 is LNHDA and CDR2 is SQIVND in the germline V gene (reference sequence). CDR3 nucleotides: TGTGCCAGTAGTACCGGGGTCCTCCACTCTGGAAACACCATATATTTT. This codes for CASSTGVLHSGNTIYF.

Only one count was recorded for this clone. The chain combines TRBV29-1 with TRBJ2-7; a possible D gene is TRBD1 (6 bases). V shed 6 bases and J shed 5 bases, with 11 bases lying between them. The germline gives CDR1 SQVTM, CDR2 ANQGSEA. CDR3 size: 11 residues. The chain's CDR3 is CSVGHRDEQYF. DNA of the CDR3: TGCAGCGTGGGACACAGGGACGAGCAGTACTTC.

The V call is TRBV4-3, the J call TRBJ2-2; TRBD1 might be the D (6 bases). Germline CDR1 reads LGHNA; CDR2 reads YSLEER. The germline V and J ends were trimmed by 0 bases and 5 bases, with 19 bases remaining between them. The CDR3 consists of 18 residues. Here the CDR3 reads CASSQDLRGKGETGELFF. The CDR3 DNA reads as TGCGCCAGCAGCCAAGATCTTCGGGGAAAGGGGGAAACCGGGGAGCTGTTTTTT.

V is TRBV28 and J is TRBJ2-5, with 7 bases matching TRBD2. V was pared by 5 bases and J by 4 bases, with 7 bases of the junction left unmatched. CDR3 size: 14 residues. Germline V gene lookup returns CDR1 MDHEN and CDR2 SYDVKM. This chain's CDR3 is CASSPAGVPETQYF. CDR3 coding DNA: TGTGCCAGCAGTCCCGCGGGAGTACCAGAGACCCAGTACTTC.

J is TRBJ2-3 and V is TRBV7-6; perhaps TRBD1 as D (8 bases). CDR1 is SGHVS and CDR2 is FNYEAQ in the germline V gene. The CDR3 extends over 14 amino acids. V was trimmed by 5 bases and J by 7 bases, leaving 16 bases between them. CDR3 in amino acids: CASSTGGGRNTQYF. CDR3 sequence (DNA): TGTGCCAGCAGCACAGGGGGGGGGAGGAATACGCAGTATTTT. The full variable domain, with the rest looked up from reference TRBV7-6 and TRBJ2-3, is GAGVSQSPRYKVTKRGQDVALRCDPISGHVSLYWYRQALGQGPEFLTYFNYEAQQDKSGLPNDRFSAERPEGSISTLTIQRTEQRDSAMYRCASSTGGGRNTQYFGPGTRLTVL.

V is TRBV10-3 and J is TRBJ2-3, with a possible D match to TRBD2 (5 bases). The germline V and J ends were trimmed by 2 bases and 7 bases, with 25 bases remaining between them. The germline V gene has CDR1 ENHRY and CDR2 SYGVKD. CDR3 length: 18 amino acids. DNA for the CDR3: TGTGCCATCAGTGAGCCTGGCGGTGGACGGGGAGAACTCTATACGCAGTATTTT. It codes for CAISEPGGGRGELYTQYF.